This is a list of T cell receptor beta chains from one sample in a study of OX40 agonist ivuxolimab in advanced cancers. The protocol was immunoSEQ multiplex PCR, while the TCRdb copy is restricted to in-frame clones and leaves out a portion. Of 55,000 to 75,000 clones listed, around 82% are singletons. Sequenced here: CD4+ or CD8+ T cells sorted from blood, sampled in a trial of the OX40 agonist ivuxolimab. All receptors derive from an adult with an advanced solid tumor such as melanoma, head and neck, liver or kidney cancer. The CDR3 runs from the conserved cysteine through the conserved F or W.

>TRBJ1-1|TRBV28
CASSFWGSTEAFF
>TRBJ2-3|TRBV5-1
CASSLAGGKDTQYF
>TRBJ1-5|TRBV19
CASSQGAGQPQHF
>TRBJ2-7|TRBV28
CASSFSPGLGASSYEQYF
>TRBJ1-1|TRBV7-6
CASSFEANTEAFF
>TRBJ2-1|TRBV28
CASRPFSGYPYNEQFF
>TRBJ2-2|TRBV18
CASSPLSSLNTGELFF
>TRBJ2-2|TRBV5-6
CASSLAKVRLTGELFF
>TRBJ2-3|TRBV7-2
CASSPRTGADTQYF
>TRBJ2-5|TRBV7-2
CASSFTSGGETQYF
>TRBJ2-5|TRBV10-3
CAISESTRTSGRKEQYF
>TRBJ2-1|TRBV27
CASSGRLAGNNEQFF
>TRBJ2-3|TRBV7-3
CASSLTDTQYF
>TRBJ2-1|TRBV4-1
CASSQPRLAGGRGEQFF
>TRBJ1-1|TRBV2
CASSAGGARTEAFF
>TRBJ2-7|TRBV7-9
CASSPGQGTYEQYF
>TRBJ2-1|TRBV7-3
CASSPTGGSSYNEQFF
>TRBJ2-5|TRBV5-6
CASSLVLETQYF
>TRBJ2-2|TRBV7-6
CASSLLPGQGPSTGELFF
>TRBJ1-1|TRBV28
CASSPWDGEAFF
>TRBJ1-5|TRBV4-3
CASSPLNRGQPQHF
>TRBJ1-1|TRBV4-1
CASSQDYRMNTEAFF
>TRBJ1-5|TRBV10-3
CAISESAGLNQPQHF
>TRBJ2-1|TRBV6-6
CASSRLARDEQFF
>TRBJ2-3|TRBV18
CASSPTSSTDTQYF
>TRBJ2-1|TRBV4-3
CASSLAGVHPEQFF
>TRBJ1-5|TRBV2
CASRRTGEVPQHF
>TRBJ2-7|TRBV19
CASSNLDGTGDYEQYF